The rows below give T cell receptor beta chains drawn from one sample of a study of preoperative IRX-2 immunotherapy in early breast cancer. Sequencing was performed with immunoSEQ multiplex PCR; in TCRdb, only in-frame clones are kept and a portion is missing. The sample includes around 30,000 clones, roughly four fifths of them seen just once. The material sequenced was lymph node tissue, taken from a patient treated with IRX-2 immunotherapy. These receptors were obtained from a human donor with breast cancer. The CDR3 runs from the conserved cysteine through the conserved F or W. A D gene is named only where the DNA matches it firmly. Part of the rows lack a size; the others show once, few, many or a class for expanded clones.

d_gene	abundance	v_gene	j_gene	CDR3aa	CDR3nt
.	few	TRBV6-8	TRBJ1-1	CASSSAGNTEAFF	TGTGCCAGCAGTTCGGCAGGGAACACTGAAGCTTTCTTT
TRBD1	.	TRBV6-8	TRBJ1-4	CAISGTVGEKLFF	TGTGCCATCAGCGGGACAGTTGGTGAAAAACTGTTTTTT
TRBD2	.	TRBV18	TRBJ2-7	CASSPSRAGVVYEQYF	TGTGCCAGCTCACCATCTCGCGCGGGAGTGGTGTACGAGCAGTACTTC
.	.	TRBV28	TRBJ2-2	CASSFFLSGNTGELFF	TGTGCCAGCAGTTTTTTTCTCTCGGGTAACACCGGGGAGCTGTTTTTT
.	.	TRBV5-1	TRBJ1-1	CASSFTTRQKLNTEAFF	TGCGCCAGCAGCTTTACAACGCGACAGAAATTGAACACTGAAGCTTTCTTT
.	.	TRBV18	TRBJ1-3	CTSSPVAGTGGGGNTIYF	TGTACCAGCTCACCAGTCGCCGGGACCGGAGGCGGGGGAAACACCATATATTTT
.	few	TRBV29-1	TRBJ2-5	CSVSAPTGPQETQYF	TGCAGCGTTTCGGCCCCTACAGGGCCCCAAGAGACCCAGTACTTC
.	.	TRBV19	TRBJ1-4	CASSIGQTTNEKLFF	TGTGCCAGTAGTATTGGGCAAACAACTAATGAAAAACTGTTTTTT
.	.	TRBV29-1	TRBJ2-1	CSVDGNFYEQFF	TGCAGCGTTGACGGTAACTTCTATGAGCAGTTCTTC
.	.	TRBV30	TRBJ1-3	CAWREPGNTIYF	TGTGCCTGGAGGGAGCCTGGAAACACCATATATTTT